In this sample, the clone carrying this T cell receptor (beta chain) turned up a few times. No antigen is known for it. Arm-PCR of CDR3 regions with iRepertoire HTBI primers generated TCR beta libraries. Via MiXCR, TCRdb re-called the multiplex PCR reads, giving one row per CDR3 protein. The repertoire includes about 380,000 distinct CDR3 sequences, about 14% of them detected once, and 20% to 25% sits in the top ten. This specimen belongs to a study of regulatory T cells in long-lasting Graves disease. Study-wide results and limits: The study found TRBV28, TRBJ1-2 and TRBJ2-5 favored in persistent disease. The study found lower TCR diversity in persistent Graves' patients than in newly diagnosed ones.

The sample's time point: newly diagnosed GD, antithyroid drugs for less than 3 months. RNA isolated from PBMCs was used to make the TCR library. Per the germline V gene, CDR1 is ENHRY and CDR2 is SYGVKD. Trimming removed 2 bases from V and 0 bases from J, with 13 bases in between. The CDR3 runs to 16 residues. The rearrangement links TRBV10-3 to TRBJ1-2; D gene ambiguous. The source material was peripheral blood mononuclear cells (PBMCs), sampled at new diagnosis, from a patient treated with antithyroid drugs. This sequence was found in a female donor with Graves disease. The CDR3 sequence: CAISETDGFPNYGYTF. In DNA form, the CDR3 reads TGTGCCATCAGTGAGACGGACGGTTTCCCTAACTATGGCTACACCTTC.